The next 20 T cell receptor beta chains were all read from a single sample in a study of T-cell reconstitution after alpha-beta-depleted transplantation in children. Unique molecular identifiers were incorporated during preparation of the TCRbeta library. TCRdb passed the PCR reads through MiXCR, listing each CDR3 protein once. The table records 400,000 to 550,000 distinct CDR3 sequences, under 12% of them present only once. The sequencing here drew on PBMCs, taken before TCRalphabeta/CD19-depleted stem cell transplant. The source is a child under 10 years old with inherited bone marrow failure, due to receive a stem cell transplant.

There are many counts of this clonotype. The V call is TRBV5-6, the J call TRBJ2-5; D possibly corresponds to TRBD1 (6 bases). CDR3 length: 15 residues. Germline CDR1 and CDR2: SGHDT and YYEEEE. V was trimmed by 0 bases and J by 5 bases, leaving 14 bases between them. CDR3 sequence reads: CASSLVAGDRETQYF. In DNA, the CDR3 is TGTGCCAGCAGCTTGGTGGCAGGGGATAGGGAGACCCAGTACTTC.

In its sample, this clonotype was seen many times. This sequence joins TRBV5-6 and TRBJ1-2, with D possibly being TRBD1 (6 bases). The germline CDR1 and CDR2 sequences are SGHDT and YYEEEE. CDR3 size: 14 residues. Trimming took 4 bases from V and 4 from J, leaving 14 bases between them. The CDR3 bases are TGTGCCAGCAGCCTGAGGACGGGGGCCTATGGCTACACCTTC. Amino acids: CASSLRTGAYGYTF.

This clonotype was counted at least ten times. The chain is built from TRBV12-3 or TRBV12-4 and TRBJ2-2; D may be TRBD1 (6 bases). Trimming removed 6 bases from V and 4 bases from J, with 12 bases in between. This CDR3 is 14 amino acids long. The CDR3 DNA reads TGTGCCAGCAGGATAACAGGGTTCACCGGGGAGCTGTTTTTT. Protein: CASRITGFTGELFF.

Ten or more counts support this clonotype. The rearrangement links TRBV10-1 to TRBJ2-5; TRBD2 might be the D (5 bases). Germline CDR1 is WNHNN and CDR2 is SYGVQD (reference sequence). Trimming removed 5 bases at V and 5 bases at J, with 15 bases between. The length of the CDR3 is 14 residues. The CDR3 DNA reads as TGCGCCAGCAGTTATGGCTCCGGGATGGAGACCCAGTACTTC. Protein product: CASSYGSGMETQYF.

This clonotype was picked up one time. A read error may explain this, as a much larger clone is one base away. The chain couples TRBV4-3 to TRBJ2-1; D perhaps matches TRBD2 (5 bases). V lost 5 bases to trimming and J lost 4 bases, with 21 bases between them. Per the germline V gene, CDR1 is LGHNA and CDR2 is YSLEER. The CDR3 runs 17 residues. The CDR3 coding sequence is TGCGCCAGCAGCAAAGGAGTTTCCCCGACGGGATACAATGAGCAGTTCTTC. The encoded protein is CASSKGVSPTGYNEQFF.

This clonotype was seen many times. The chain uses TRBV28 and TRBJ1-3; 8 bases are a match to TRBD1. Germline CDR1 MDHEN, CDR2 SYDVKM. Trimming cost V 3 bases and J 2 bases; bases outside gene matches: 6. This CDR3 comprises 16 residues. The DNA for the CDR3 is TGTGCCAGCAGTTTTAGCGGACAGGGAACTGGAAACACCATATATTTT. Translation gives CASSFSGQGTGNTIYF.

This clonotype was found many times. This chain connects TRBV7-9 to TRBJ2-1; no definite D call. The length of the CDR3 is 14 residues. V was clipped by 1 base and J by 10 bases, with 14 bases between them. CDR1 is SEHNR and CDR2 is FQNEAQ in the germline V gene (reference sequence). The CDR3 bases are TGTGCCAGCAGCTTAGGTAACTGGCGGCGAGAGCAGTTCTTC. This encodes CASSLGNWRREQFF.

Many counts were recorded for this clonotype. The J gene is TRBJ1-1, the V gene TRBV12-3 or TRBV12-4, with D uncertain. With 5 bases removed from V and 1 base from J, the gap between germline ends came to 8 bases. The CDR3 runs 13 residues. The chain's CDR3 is CASSVRRNTEAFF. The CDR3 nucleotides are TGTGCCAGCAGTGTAAGGAGGAACACTGAAGCTTTCTTT.

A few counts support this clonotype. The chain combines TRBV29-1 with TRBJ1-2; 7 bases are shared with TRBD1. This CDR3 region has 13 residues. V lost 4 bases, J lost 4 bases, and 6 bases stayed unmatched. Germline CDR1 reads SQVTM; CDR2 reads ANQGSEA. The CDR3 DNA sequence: TGCAGCGTTGTGGGGGACAGTCTCTATGGCTACACCTTC. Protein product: CSVVGDSLYGYTF.

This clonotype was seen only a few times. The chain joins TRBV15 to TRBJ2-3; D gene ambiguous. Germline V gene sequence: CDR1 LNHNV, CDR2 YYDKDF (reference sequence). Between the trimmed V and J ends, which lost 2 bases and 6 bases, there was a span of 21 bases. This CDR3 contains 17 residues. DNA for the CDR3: TGTGCCACCAGCAGACTAAGTAGTGTGATGCCCTCCGATACGCAGTATTTT. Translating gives CATSRLSSVMPSDTQYF.

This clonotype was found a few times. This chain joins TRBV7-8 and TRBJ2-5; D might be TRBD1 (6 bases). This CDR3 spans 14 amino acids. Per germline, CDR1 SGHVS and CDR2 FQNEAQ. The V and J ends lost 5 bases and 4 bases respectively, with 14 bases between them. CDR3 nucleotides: TGTGCCAGCAGCCCCCTGGTAGGGGGAGAGACCCAGTACTTC. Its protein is CASSPLVGGETQYF.

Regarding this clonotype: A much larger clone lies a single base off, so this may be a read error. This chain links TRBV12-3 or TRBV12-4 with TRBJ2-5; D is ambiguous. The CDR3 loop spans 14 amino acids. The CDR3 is CASSPQDIGETRYF. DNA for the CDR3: TGTGCCAGCAGTCCGCAAGACATAGGAGAGACCCGGTACTTC.

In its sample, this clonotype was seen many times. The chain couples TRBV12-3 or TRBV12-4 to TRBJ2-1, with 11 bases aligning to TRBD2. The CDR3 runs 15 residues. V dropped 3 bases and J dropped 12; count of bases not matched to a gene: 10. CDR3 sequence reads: CASSFRVAGGRLQFF. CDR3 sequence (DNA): TGTGCCAGCAGTTTTAGGGTAGCGGGAGGGCGCCTGCAGTTCTTC.

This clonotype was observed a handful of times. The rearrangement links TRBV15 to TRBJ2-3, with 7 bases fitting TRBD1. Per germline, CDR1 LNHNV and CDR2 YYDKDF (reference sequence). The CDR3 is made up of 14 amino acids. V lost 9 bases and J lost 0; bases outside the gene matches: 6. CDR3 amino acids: CATGWDSSTDTQYF. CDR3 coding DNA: TGTGCCACGGGATGGGACAGTAGCACAGATACGCAGTATTTT. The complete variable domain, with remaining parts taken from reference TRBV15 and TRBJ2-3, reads DAMVIQNPRYQVTQFGKPVTLSCSQTLNHNVMYWYQQKSSQAPKLLFHYYDKDFNNEADTPDNFQSRRPNTSFCFLDIRSPGLGDTAMYLCATGWDSSTDTQYFGPGTRLTVL.

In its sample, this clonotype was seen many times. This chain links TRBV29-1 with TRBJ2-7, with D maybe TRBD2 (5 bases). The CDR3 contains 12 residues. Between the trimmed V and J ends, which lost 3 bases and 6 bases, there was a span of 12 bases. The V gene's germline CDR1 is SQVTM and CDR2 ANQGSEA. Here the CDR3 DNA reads TGCAGCGTTGAGGATCTTAGCGTCGAGCAGTACTTC. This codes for CSVEDLSVEQYF.

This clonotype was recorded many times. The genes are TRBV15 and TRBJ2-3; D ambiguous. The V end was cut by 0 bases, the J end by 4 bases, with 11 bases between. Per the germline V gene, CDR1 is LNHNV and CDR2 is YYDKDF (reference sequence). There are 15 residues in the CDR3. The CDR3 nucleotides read TGTGCCACCAGCAGAGATCCCGGCCGCCCAGATACGCAGTATTTT. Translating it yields CATSRDPGRPDTQYF. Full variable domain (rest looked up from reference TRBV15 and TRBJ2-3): DAMVIQNPRYQVTQFGKPVTLSCSQTLNHNVMYWYQQKSSQAPKLLFHYYDKDFNNEADTPDNFQSRRPNTSFCFLDIRSPGLGDTAMYLCATSRDPGRPDTQYFGPGTRLTVL.

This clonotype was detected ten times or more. CDR3 sequence reads: CASSSFRREDTQYF. CDR3 DNA: TGTGCCAGCAGCTCTTTTCGGCGGGAAGATACGCAGTATTTT. The chain links TRBV7-2 to TRBJ2-3, with D perhaps TRBD2 (6 bases). The CDR3 runs 14 residues. Trimming removed 4 bases at V and 5 bases at J, with 13 bases between. CDR1 and CDR2 from the germline V gene are SGHTA and FQGNSA.

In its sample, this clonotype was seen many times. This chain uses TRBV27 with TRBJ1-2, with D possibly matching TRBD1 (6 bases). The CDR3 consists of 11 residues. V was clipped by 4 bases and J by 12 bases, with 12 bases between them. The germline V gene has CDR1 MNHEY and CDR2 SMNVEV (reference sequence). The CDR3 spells CASSSDRPDTF. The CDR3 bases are TGTGCCAGCAGTTCCGACAGGCCGGACACCTTC.

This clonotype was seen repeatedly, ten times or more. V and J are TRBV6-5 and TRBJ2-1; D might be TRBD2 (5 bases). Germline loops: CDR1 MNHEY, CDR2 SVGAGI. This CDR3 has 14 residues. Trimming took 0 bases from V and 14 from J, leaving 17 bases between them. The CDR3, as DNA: TGTGCCAGCAGTTACTCGTGGGAGCGCCTGAGTGAGTTCTTC. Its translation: CASSYSWERLSEFF.

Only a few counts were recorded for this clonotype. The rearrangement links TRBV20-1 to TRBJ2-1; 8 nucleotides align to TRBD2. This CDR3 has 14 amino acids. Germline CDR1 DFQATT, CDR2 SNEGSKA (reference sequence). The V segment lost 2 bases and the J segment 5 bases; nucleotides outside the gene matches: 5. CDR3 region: CSARLGRAHNEQFF. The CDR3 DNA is TGCAGTGCTAGACTCGGGAGGGCCCACAATGAGCAGTTCTTC.